This TCR beta chain stems from a study of blood T cell repertoires in COVID-19. Across the study: Collection of acute and convalescent COVID-19 samples took place in the United States, Italy and Spain.

Produced via immunoSEQ multiplex PCR; TCRdb's table is partial and in-frame only. Of roughly 50,000 clones detected, around 84% appear once; the ten largest clones hold 12%. This CDR3 spans 15 amino acids. Germline-derived CDR1 and CDR2 are SGHTA and FQGNSA. Trimming pared 1 base from V and 5 bases from J, leaving 14 bases between. Input material: peripheral blood. The chain joins TRBV7-2 to TRBJ1-2; unclear D gene. The sequence came from a man between 65 and 85 years old with active COVID-19. This chain's CDR3 is CASSLGLNVEYGYTF. CDR3 coding DNA: TGTGCCAGCAGCTTAGGCCTGAATGTGGAGTATGGCTACACCTTC.